This is a list of T cell receptor beta chains from one sample in a study of cytomegalovirus exposure and HLA in healthy donors. Generated by immunoSEQ multiplex PCR, the TCRdb table keeps only in-frame clones and is missing some. The sample has about 130,000 clones; the top ten hold about 2.1%. The sample taken for sequencing was PBMCs. The receptors here all came from a woman aged 60-75 years in good health and CMV-seronegative. Each CDR3 is given with its conserved first and last residue. A D gene is named only where the DNA matches it firmly.

d_call | j_call | v_call | cdr3_aa | cdr3_nt
TRBD1 | TRBJ2-7 | TRBV27 | CASSLYQGATFEQYF | TGTGCCAGCAGTTTATATCAGGGGGCAACATTCGAGCAGTACTTC
TRBD1 | TRBJ1-4 | TRBV11-2 | CASSLTGTGREKLFF | TGTGCCAGCAGCTTAACCGGGACAGGGCGTGAAAAACTGTTTTTT
- | TRBJ1-6 | TRBV28 | CASSLSHRDSPLHF | TGTGCCAGCAGTTTGAGTCATCGGGATTCACCCCTCCACTTT
- | TRBJ1-1 | TRBV2 | CASSPGALNTEAFF | TGTGCCAGCAGTCCAGGGGCCCTGAACACTGAAGCTTTCTTT
TRBD1 | TRBJ2-3 | TRBV5-1 | CASSLRGGTDTQYF | TGCGCCAGCAGCCTACGAGGGGGCACGGATACGCAGTATTTT
- | TRBJ1-1 | TRBV7-2 | CASSPPGTEAFF | TGTGCCAGCAGCCCACCGGGCACTGAAGCTTTCTTT
- | TRBJ2-3 | TRBV18 | CASSPQGHGTDTQYF | TGTGCCAGCTCACCACAGGGGCACGGCACAGATACGCAGTATTTT
TRBD1 | TRBJ1-2 | TRBV7-9 | CASRRTGGGYGYTF | TGTGCCAGCAGGAGGACAGGGGGTGGCTATGGCTACACCTTC
TRBD1 | TRBJ2-7 | TRBV7-2 | CASSLEDRSSYEQYF | TGTGCCAGCAGCTTAGAGGACAGGAGCTCCTACGAGCAGTACTTC
TRBD1 | TRBJ1-2 | TRBV5-1 | CASSLGTGDDKGYTF | TGCGCCAGCAGCTTGGGGACAGGGGACGATAAGGGCTACACCTTC
TRBD1 | TRBJ2-2 | TRBV5-1 | CASSLPPGQRAGELFF | TGCGCCAGCAGCTTACCCCCGGGACAGAGGGCCGGGGAGCTGTTTTTT
TRBD1 | TRBJ2-2 | TRBV4-1 | CASSQPILTGGERELFF | TGCGCCAGCAGCCAACCCATATTGACAGGGGGCGAAAGGGAGCTGTTTTTT
TRBD1 | TRBJ1-2 | TRBV5-1 | CASSTGQGSANYGYTF | TGCGCCAGCAGCACCGGACAGGGATCCGCCAACTATGGCTACACCTTC
- | TRBJ1-5 | TRBV6-1 | CASTPQGGVNQPQHF | TGTGCCAGTACACCCCAGGGAGGGGTAAATCAGCCCCAGCATTTT
TRBD1 | TRBJ1-6 | TRBV7-8 | CASSFETGPNSPLHF | TGTGCCAGCAGCTTTGAGACAGGGCCAAATTCACCCCTCCACTTT
- | TRBJ2-5 | TRBV12-5 | CASGLWASETQYF | TGTGCTAGTGGTTTATGGGCGTCAGAGACCCAGTACTTC